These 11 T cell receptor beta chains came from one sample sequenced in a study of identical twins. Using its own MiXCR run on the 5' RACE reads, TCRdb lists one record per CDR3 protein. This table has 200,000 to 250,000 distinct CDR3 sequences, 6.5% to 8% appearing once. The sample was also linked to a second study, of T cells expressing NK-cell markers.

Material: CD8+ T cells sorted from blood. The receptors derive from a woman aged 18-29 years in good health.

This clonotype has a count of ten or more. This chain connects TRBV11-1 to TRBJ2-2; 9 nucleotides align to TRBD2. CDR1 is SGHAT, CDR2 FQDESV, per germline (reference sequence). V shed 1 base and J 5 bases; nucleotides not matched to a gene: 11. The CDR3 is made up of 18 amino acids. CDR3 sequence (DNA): TGTGCCAGCAGCTTAGTCTTGGTAGCGGGAGTCCTAACCGGGGAGCTGTTTTTT. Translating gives CASSLVLVAGVLTGELFF.

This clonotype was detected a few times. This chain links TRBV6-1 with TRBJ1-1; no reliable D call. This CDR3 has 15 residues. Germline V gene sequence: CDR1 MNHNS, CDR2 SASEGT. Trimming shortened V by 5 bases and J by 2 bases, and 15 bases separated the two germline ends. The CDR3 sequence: CASSMAERANTEAFF. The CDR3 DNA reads TGTGCCAGCAGTATGGCCGAGAGGGCCAACACTGAAGCTTTCTTT.

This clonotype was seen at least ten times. CDR3 region: CASSLLGQGTTEAFF. Written as DNA, the CDR3 is TGCGCCAGCAGCTTGCTGGGACAGGGGACCACTGAAGCTTTCTTT. The chain joins TRBV5-1 to TRBJ1-1; 10 nucleotides agree with TRBD1. V trimming: 1 base; J trimming: 4 bases; junction bases outside the gene matches: 4. Germline V gene lookup returns CDR1 SGHRS and CDR2 YFSETQ. This CDR3 spans 15 amino acids. The full variable domain, in which reference TRBV5-1 and TRBJ1-1 provide the parts outside the CDR3, is KAGVTQTPRYLIKTRGQQVTLSCSPISGHRSVSWYQQTPGQGLQFLFEYFSETQRNKGNFPGRFSGRQFSNSRSEMNVSTLELGDSALYLCASSLLGQGTTEAFFGQGTRLTVV.

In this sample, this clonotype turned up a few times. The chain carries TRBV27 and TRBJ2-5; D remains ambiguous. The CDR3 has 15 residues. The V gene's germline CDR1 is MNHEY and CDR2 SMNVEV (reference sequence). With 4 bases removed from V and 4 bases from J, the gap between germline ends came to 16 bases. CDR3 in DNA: TGTGCCAGCAGTTCTATACCCCCGGCGGCAGAGACCCAGTACTTC. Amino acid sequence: CASSSIPPAAETQYF.

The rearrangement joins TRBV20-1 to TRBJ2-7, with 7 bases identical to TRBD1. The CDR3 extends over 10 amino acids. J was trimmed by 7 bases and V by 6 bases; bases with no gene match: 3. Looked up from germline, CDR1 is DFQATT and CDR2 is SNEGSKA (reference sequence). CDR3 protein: CSAVQGEQYF. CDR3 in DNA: TGCAGTGCCGTACAGGGGGAGCAGTACTTC.

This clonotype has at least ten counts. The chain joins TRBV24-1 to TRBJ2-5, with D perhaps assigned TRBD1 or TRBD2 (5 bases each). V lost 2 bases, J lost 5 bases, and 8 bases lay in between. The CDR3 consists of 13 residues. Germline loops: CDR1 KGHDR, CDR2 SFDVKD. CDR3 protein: CATSDSGTETQYF. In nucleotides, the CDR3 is TGTGCCACCAGTGATTCAGGGACGGAGACCCAGTACTTC.

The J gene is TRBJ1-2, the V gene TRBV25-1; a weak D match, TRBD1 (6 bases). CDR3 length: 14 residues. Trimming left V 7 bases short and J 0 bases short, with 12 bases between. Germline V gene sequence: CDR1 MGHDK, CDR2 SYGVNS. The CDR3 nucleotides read TGTGCCAGCAAGGGACAAAGTCCTAACTATGGCTACACCTTC. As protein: CASKGQSPNYGYTF.

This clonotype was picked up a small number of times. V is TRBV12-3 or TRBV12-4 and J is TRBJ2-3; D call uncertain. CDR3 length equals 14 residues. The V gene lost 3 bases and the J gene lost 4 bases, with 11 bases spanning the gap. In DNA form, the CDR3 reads TGTGCCAGCAGTTTCGAGGTTCCCCCAGATACGCAGTATTTT. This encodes CASSFEVPPDTQYF.

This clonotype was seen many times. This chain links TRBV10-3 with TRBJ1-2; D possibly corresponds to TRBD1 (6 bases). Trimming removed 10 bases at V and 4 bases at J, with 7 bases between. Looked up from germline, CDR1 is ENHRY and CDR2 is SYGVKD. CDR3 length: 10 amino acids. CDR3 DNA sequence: TGTGCCACACAGGGCTATGGCTACACCTTC. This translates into CATQGYGYTF.

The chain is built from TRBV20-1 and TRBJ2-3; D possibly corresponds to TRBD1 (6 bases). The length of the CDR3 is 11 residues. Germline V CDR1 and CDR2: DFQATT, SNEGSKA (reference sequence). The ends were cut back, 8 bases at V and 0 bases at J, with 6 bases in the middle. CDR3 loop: CSTGSTDTQYF. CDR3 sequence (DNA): TGCAGTACAGGGAGCACAGATACGCAGTATTTT.

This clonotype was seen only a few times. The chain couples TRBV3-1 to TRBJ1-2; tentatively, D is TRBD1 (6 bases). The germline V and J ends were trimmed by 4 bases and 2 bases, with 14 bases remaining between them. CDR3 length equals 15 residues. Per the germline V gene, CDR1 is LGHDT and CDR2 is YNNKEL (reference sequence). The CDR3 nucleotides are TGTGCCAGCAGCCCATGGACAGAAGGAAACTATGGCTACACCTTC. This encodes CASSPWTEGNYGYTF.